These 6 T cell receptor beta chains share one sample of origin, sequenced in a study of blood T cell repertoires in COVID-19. Sequencing used immunoSEQ multiplex PCR; TCRdb keeps in-frame clones, though not all of them. The table has fewer than 200,000 clones, about three quarters seen once. The sequenced sample was peripheral blood. The origin of the receptors is a man in his fifties or sixties with acute or convalescent COVID-19.

The chain employs TRBV6-5 and TRBJ2-7; 8 bases are a match to TRBD1. The CDR3 is 14 residues long. Germline CDR1 reads MNHEY; CDR2 reads SVGAGI. Trimming at V came to 5 bases and at J to 2 bases, leaving 5 bases not matched to a gene. The CDR3: CASSIDRGTYEQYF. CDR3 nucleotides: TGTGCCAGCAGTATCGACAGGGGAACCTACGAGCAGTACTTC.

V is TRBV19 and J is TRBJ2-7; the match to TRBD1 covers 8 bases. The CDR3 loop spans 15 amino acids. Germline-derived CDR1 and CDR2 are LNHDA and SQIVND (reference sequence). The trim removed 3 bases at V and 2 bases at J, leaving 6 bases unmatched. The CDR3: CASSINQQGAYEQYF. CDR3 bases: TGTGCCAGTAGTATTAATCAACAGGGGGCCTACGAGCAGTACTTC.

This clone showed up just a few times. The genes are TRBV7-3 and TRBJ2-2, with 10 nucleotides matching TRBD2. The junction had 2 bases not matched to a gene; V was cut back by 6 bases and J by 4 bases. Germline V gives CDR1 SGHTA, CDR2 FQGTGA. This CDR3 has 14 residues. CDR3 bases: TGTGCCAGCAGGAGACTAGCGGGCACCGGGGAGCTGTTTTTT. This sequence encodes CASRRLAGTGELFF. The complete variable domain, with remaining parts taken from reference TRBV7-3 and TRBJ2-2, reads GAGVSQTPSNKVTEKGKYVELRCDPISGHTALYWYRQSLGQGPEFLIYFQGTGAADDSGLPNDRFFAVRPEGSVSTLKIQRTERGDSAVYLCASRRLAGTGELFFGEGSRLTVL.

This sequence joins TRBV24-1 and TRBJ2-2, with D perhaps matching TRBD2 (6 bases). This CDR3 contains 16 residues. The germline gives CDR1 KGHDR, CDR2 SFDVKD. With 4 bases removed from V and 4 bases from J, the gap between germline ends came to 15 bases. The chain's CDR3 is CATSDADYPGTGELFF. The CDR3, as DNA: TGTGCCACCAGTGACGCGGACTACCCGGGCACCGGGGAGCTGTTTTTT.

The V gene is TRBV12-5, the J gene TRBJ2-5; unclear D gene. With 9 bases removed from V and 5 bases from J, the gap between germline ends came to 10 bases. In germline, CDR1 is LGHNT, CDR2 FRNRAP. The CDR3 has 11 amino acids. In DNA form, the CDR3 reads TGTGCTAGCCCCCGTGCGGAGACCCAGTACTTC. Protein: CASPRAETQYF.

The rearrangement uses TRBV30 and TRBJ1-5; D is perhaps TRBD1 (5 bases). CDR1 is GTSNPN and CDR2 is SVGIG in the germline V gene (reference sequence). This CDR3 spans 17 amino acids. The V end lost 6 bases, the J end lost 1 base, and 22 bases lay between the germline ends. CDR3 protein: CACSLGRVGGSNQPQHF. The CDR3 DNA is TGTGCCTGCTCCCTCGGCAGGGTGGGCGGAAGCAATCAGCCCCAGCATTTT.